These T cell receptor beta chains were read from a single sample in a study of blood T cell repertoires in COVID-19. Generated by immunoSEQ multiplex PCR, the TCRdb table keeps only in-frame clones and is missing some. In the table there are over 200,000 clones, 86% of which are singletons. Source material: PBMCs or T cells enriched from blood (not recorded which). The source is a woman aged 45-60 years in a cohort exposed to, infected with or recovered from COVID-19 (not recorded which). Both conserved end residues are part of each CDR3. A D gene is named only where the DNA matches it firmly.

TRBV6-2/TRBV6-3	TRBJ2-1	NA	CASSYRGGVSYNEQFF	TGTGCCAGCAGTTACAGGGGCGGGGTTTCCTACAATGAGCAGTTCTTC
TRBV5-5	TRBJ1-4	TRBD1	CASSLVFSRDRGNEKLFF	TGTGCCAGCAGCTTGGTTTTCTCTCGGGACAGGGGAAATGAAAAACTGTTTTTT
TRBV7-9	TRBJ1-2	NA	CASSYLGGIGNRGYTF	TGTGCCAGCAGCTACCTGGGGGGTATAGGTAATCGAGGCTACACCTTC
TRBV30	TRBJ1-5	NA	CAWARQNNQPQHF	TGTGCCTGGGCGAGACAGAATAATCAGCCCCAGCATTTT
TRBV5-5	TRBJ1-1	NA	CASSSSVRLMNTEAFF	TGTGCCAGCAGCTCGTCAGTGAGGCTAATGAACACTGAAGCTTTCTTT
TRBV4-3	TRBJ1-6	NA	CASSQKQGLRNSPLHF	TGCGCCAGCAGCCAAAAACAGGGTTTGAGAAATTCACCCCTCCACTTT
TRBV5-1	TRBJ1-1	TRBD1	CASTLGLRGPNTEAFF	TGCGCCAGCACCTTGGGACTCAGGGGGCCGAACACTGAAGCTTTCTTT
TRBV5-1	TRBJ2-1	NA	CASSLTDEQFF	TGCGCCAGCAGCTTGACTGATGAGCAGTTCTTC
TRBV30	TRBJ1-2	NA	CAWARRNYGYTF	TGTGCCTGGGCCAGGCGTAACTATGGCTACACCTTC
TRBV4-2	TRBJ2-7	TRBD2	CASSSSGGRRYEQYF	TGTGCCAGCAGCTCCAGCGGGGGGCGGAGGTACGAGCAGTACTTC
TRBV9	TRBJ1-2	NA	CASSVGASMFNYGYTF	TGTGCCAGCAGCGTAGGCGCCTCTATGTTTAACTATGGCTACACCTTC
TRBV25-1	TRBJ2-5	NA	CASSGPKGLRGETQYF	TGTGCCAGCAGTGGGCCAAAGGGACTTCGGGGGGAGACCCAGTACTTC
TRBV5-4	TRBJ1-6	TRBD1	CASSLDRGSGSPLHF	TGTGCCAGCAGCTTGGACAGGGGGAGCGGTTCACCCCTCCACTTT
TRBV3-1/TRBV3-2	TRBJ1-5	NA	CASSGGRDTFNQPQHF	TGTGCCAGCAGTGGGGGCCGGGACACTTTCAATCAGCCCCAGCATTTT
TRBV29-1	TRBJ1-2	TRBD1	CSVEMRGGVGGYTF	TGCAGCGTTGAAATGCGAGGGGGCGTAGGTGGCTACACCTTC
TRBV5-1	TRBJ2-1	NA	CASSPILVGDNEQFF	TGCGCCAGCAGCCCAATTCTCGTCGGGGACAATGAGCAGTTCTTC
TRBV5-6	TRBJ1-1	NA	CASSYLHGDTEAFF	TGTGCCAGCAGCTACCTACACGGGGACACTGAAGCTTTCTTT
TRBV3-1/TRBV3-2	TRBJ2-7	TRBD2	CASSQGLAGDTLVKQYF	TGTGCCAGCAGCCAAGGACTAGCGGGGGACACCCTTGTTAAGCAGTACTTC
TRBV29-1	TRBJ2-7	TRBD2	CSVIREGRSYEQYF	TGCAGCGTGATAAGGGAGGGGAGGTCCTACGAGCAGTACTTC
TRBV4-3	TRBJ2-7	NA	CASSQEASFSYEQYF	TGCGCCAGCAGCCAAGAGGCATCCTTCTCCTACGAGCAGTACTTC
TRBV28	TRBJ1-2	NA	CASRPISQGLFLYGYTF	TGTGCCAGCAGGCCGATCTCACAGGGTCTTTTCCTCTATGGCTACACCTTC
TRBV5-4	TRBJ2-3	NA	CASSPRGGSTDTQYF	TGTGCCAGCAGCCCTAGGGGGGGGAGCACAGATACGCAGTATTTT
TRBV20-1	TRBJ1-2	TRBD1	CSASRGDGYTF	TGCAGTGCTAGCAGGGGGGATGGCTACACCTTC
TRBV4-2	TRBJ1-4	TRBD1	CASSQGTAASEKLFF	TGTGCCAGCAGCCAGGGGACAGCTGCTAGTGAAAAACTGTTTTTT
TRBV5-1	TRBJ2-3	TRBD1	CASSSDRGSTDTQYF	TGCGCCAGCAGCTCCGACAGGGGCAGCACAGATACGCAGTATTTT